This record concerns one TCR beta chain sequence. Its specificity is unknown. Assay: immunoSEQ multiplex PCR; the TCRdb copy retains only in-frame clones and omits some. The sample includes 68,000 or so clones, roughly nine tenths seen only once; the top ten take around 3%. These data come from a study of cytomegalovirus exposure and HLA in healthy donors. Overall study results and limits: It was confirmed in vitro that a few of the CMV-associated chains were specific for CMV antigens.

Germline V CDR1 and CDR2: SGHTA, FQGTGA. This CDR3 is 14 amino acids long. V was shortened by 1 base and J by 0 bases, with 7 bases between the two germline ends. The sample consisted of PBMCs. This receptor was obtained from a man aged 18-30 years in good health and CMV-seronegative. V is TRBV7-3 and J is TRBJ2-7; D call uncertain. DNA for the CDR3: TGTGCCAGCAGCTTAATTGCTAGCTCCTACGAGCAGTACTTC. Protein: CASSLIASSYEQYF.